This T cell receptor beta chain was profiled in a study of T cell responses to AZD1222 COVID-19 vaccine. Assay: immunoSEQ multiplex PCR; the TCRdb copy retains only in-frame clones and omits some. The sample lists some 140,000 clones, approximately 90% occurring once. Germline CDR1 is MGHRA and CDR2 is YSYEKL. The CDR3 has 15 residues. Trimming shortened V by 4 bases and J by 0 bases, and 12 bases separated the two germline ends. The chain joins TRBV4-1 to TRBJ1-1; maybe TRBD1 (5 bases). The input for sequencing was peripheral blood, taken on day 0 of AZD1222 vaccination. This clonotype was obtained from an adult in good health. The chain's CDR3 is CASSPKGHLNTEAFF. The DNA of the CDR3 is TGCGCCAGCAGCCCCAAAGGACACCTGAACACTGAAGCTTTCTTT.